The 10 T cell receptor beta chains below were found in one sample sequenced in a study of Ad26.COV2.S vaccination and SARS-CoV-2 variants. Sequencing was performed with immunoSEQ multiplex PCR; in TCRdb, only in-frame clones are kept and a portion is missing. Found here are 350,000 to 400,000 clones, about 88% of them singletons; the top ten hold 3.5%. Stated treatment: some 20 received Ad26.COV2.S at low or high dose, single or two shots; about five received placebo; per-sample allocation not given. Sampling was done on day 63 after the first vaccine or placebo injection. This specimen consisted of peripheral blood, obtained in a trial of Ad26.COV2.S vaccine versus placebo. Source of these receptors: a person between 18 and 59 years old who received the Ad26.COV2.S COVID-19 vaccine or a placebo.

V and J are TRBV27 and TRBJ2-3, with 8 nucleotides matching TRBD2. J was trimmed by 5 bases and V by 9 bases; bases with no gene match: 7. CDR1 is MNHEY and CDR2 is SMNVEV in the germline V gene (reference sequence). The CDR3 has 13 residues. As DNA, the CDR3 is TGTGCCAGTAGCAACGGGGGGGTAGATACGCAGTATTTT. Residues: CASSNGGVDTQYF.

This chain links TRBV5-1 with TRBJ2-2; 8 bases map to TRBD2. This CDR3 region has 18 residues. The V segment lost 4 bases and the J segment 2 bases; nucleotides outside the gene matches: 13. The V gene's germline CDR1 is SGHRS and CDR2 YFSETQ. The CDR3 nucleotides are TGCGCCAGCAGCCCGGAGGGTAGCGGGGCCCTAAACACCGGGGAGCTGTTTTTT. Its protein is CASSPEGSGALNTGELFF. Based on the CDR3 plus reference TRBV5-1 and TRBJ2-2, the full variable domain is KAGVTQTPRYLIKTRGQQVTLSCSPISGHRSVSWYQQTPGQGLQFLFEYFSETQRNKGNFPGRFSGRQFSNSRSEMNVSTLELGDSALYLCASSPEGSGALNTGELFFGEGSRLTVL.

This sequence joins TRBV4-3 and TRBJ2-3; 8 positions agree with TRBD2. Germline V gene lookup returns CDR1 LGHNA and CDR2 YSLEER. V lost 4 bases, J lost 4 bases, and 1 base stayed unmatched. CDR3 size: 13 residues. CDR3 nucleotides: TGCGCCAGCAGCCTCGGGGGGGCAGATACGCAGTATTTT. Translating it yields CASSLGGADTQYF.

The chain uses TRBV7-9 and TRBJ2-1; the match to TRBD1 covers 9 bases. V lost 1 base and J lost 3; bases outside the gene matches: 1. The germline V gene has CDR1 SEHNR and CDR2 FQNEAQ (reference sequence). This CDR3 spans 15 amino acids. This chain's CDR3 is CASSLDRGLYNEQFF. The CDR3 region has the DNA TGTGCCAGCAGCTTAGACAGGGGGCTCTACAATGAGCAGTTCTTC.

This rearrangement joins TRBV6-6 to TRBJ2-7, with a possible D match to TRBD1 (6 bases). The germline CDR1 and CDR2 sequences are MNHNY and SVGAGI (reference sequence). V lost 7 bases to trimming and J lost 1 base, with 14 bases between them. This CDR3 region has 14 residues. The CDR3 here is CASTIQGPSYEQYF. CDR3 nucleotide sequence: TGTGCCAGCACCATACAGGGACCATCCTACGAGCAGTACTTC.

As regards this clone: This sample also contains other DNA sequences that code for the same CDR3. The J gene is TRBJ1-1, the V gene TRBV5-4; D unclear. The CDR3 runs to 14 residues. V shed 1 base and J shed 1 base, with 8 bases lying between them. Looked up from germline, CDR1 is SGHNT and CDR2 is YYREEE (reference sequence). CDR3 sequence (DNA): TGTGCCAGCAGCTTGTTACTGGAGAACACTGAAGCTTTCTTT. Amino acid sequence: CASSLLLENTEAFF.

This clone was counted between two and nine times. V and J are TRBV28 and TRBJ1-2; D perhaps matches TRBD1 (5 bases). V lost 2 bases and J 4 bases, leaving 8 bases between the germline ends. From germline, CDR1 is MDHEN and CDR2 SYDVKM. The CDR3 has 13 residues. The CDR3, as DNA: TGTGCCAGCAGTTTAGGTGGGGGCTATGGCTACACCTTC. It is translated as CASSLGGGYGYTF.

Note on this clone: The identical CDR3 is also encoded by other nucleotide sequences in the sample. The chain uses TRBV4-3 and TRBJ1-2; perhaps TRBD1 as D (5 bases). The CDR3 is made up of 13 amino acids. Germline V CDR1 and CDR2: LGHNA, YSLEER. With 0 bases removed from V and 7 bases from J, the gap between germline ends came to 9 bases. DNA for the CDR3: TGCGCCAGCAGCCAAGACAGGGTGGGTGGCTACACCTTC. This codes for CASSQDRVGGYTF.

V usage is TRBV19 and J usage is TRBJ1-4; D gene uncertain. Between the trimmed V and J ends, which lost 2 bases and 0 bases, there was a span of 7 bases. This CDR3 has 15 amino acids. Germline V lookup: CDR1 LNHDA, CDR2 SQIVND (reference sequence). In nucleotides, the CDR3 is TGTGCCAGTAGTATACCGGGAGCAACTAATGAAAAACTGTTTTTT. Translation: CASSIPGATNEKLFF.

In this sample, this clone turned up once. The J gene is TRBJ1-4, the V gene TRBV6-5, with 7 bases lining up with TRBD1. The CDR3 sequence is 14 residues long. V shed 5 bases, J shed 6 bases, and the junction held 6 bases outside the gene matches. CDR1 is MNHEY and CDR2 is SVGAGI in the germline V gene. The CDR3 sequence is CASSPRDSYEKLFF. The CDR3 region has the DNA TGTGCCAGCAGTCCCCGGGACAGCTATGAAAAACTGTTTTTT.